This T cell receptor (beta chain) was captured in a study of cytomegalovirus exposure and HLA in healthy donors. Broader study findings: For most TCR sequences rarity was the rule, although some public TCRs occurred in many donors.

To note about this clone: Its antigen is currently unknown.

This CDR3 has 16 residues. Germline CDR1 LNHDA, CDR2 SQIVND (reference sequence). The germline V and J ends were trimmed by 2 bases and 6 bases, with 16 bases remaining between them. The PCR had 60 Vbeta and 13 Jbeta primers. The method was immunoSEQ multiplex PCR; TCRdb's version includes in-frame clones alone and lacks a portion of them. The sample yields some 150,000 clones, about 80% seen once. This TCR was sampled from a woman aged 40-49 years in good health and CMV-seronegative. The sample comprised PBMCs. The rearrangement uses TRBV19 and TRBJ2-2; perhaps TRBD1 as D (5 bases). The CDR3 spells CASSIMGLVSPGELFF. The DNA for the CDR3 is TGTGCCAGTAGTATAATGGGGCTAGTTTCCCCCGGGGAGCTGTTTTTT.